One sample yielded the 19 T cell receptor beta chains listed below, sequenced in a study of cytomegalovirus exposure and HLA in healthy donors. Repertoires were generated with immunoSEQ multiplex PCR, while TCRdb's copy carries only in-frame clones and drops some. The sample lists under 200,000 clones; nearly 90% were seen once. Specimen: PBMCs. The receptors here all came from a woman aged 18-29 years in good health and CMV-seropositive.

The chain has TRBV7-9 and TRBJ2-5, with TRBD2 matching over 8 bases. V was clipped by 8 bases and J by 0 bases; unmatched bases: 5. CDR1 and CDR2 from the germline V gene are SEHNR and FQNEAQ (reference sequence). The CDR3 contains 14 residues. CDR3 DNA: TGTGCCAGCTCCCATAGCGGGAACCAAGAGACCCAGTACTTC. Translating it yields CASSHSGNQETQYF.

J is TRBJ2-7 and V is TRBV30, with 8 bases identical to TRBD2. The germline gives CDR1 GTSNPN, CDR2 SVGIG (reference sequence). Trimming at V came to 1 base and at J to 3 bases, leaving 14 bases not matched to a gene. This CDR3 is 17 amino acids long. The chain's CDR3 is CAWSARPRASGSYEQYF. CDR3 coding DNA: TGTGCCTGGAGTGCCCGCCCACGAGCGAGCGGGAGCTACGAGCAGTACTTC.

The chain couples TRBV27 to TRBJ2-3; no clear D gene. The CDR3 sequence is 13 residues long. Germline CDR1 reads MNHEY; CDR2 reads SMNVEV (reference sequence). Between the trimmed V and J ends, which lost 3 bases and 6 bases, there was a span of 10 bases. CDR3 DNA sequence: TGTGCCAGCAGTTTTGGGCTTTCGGATACGCAGTATTTT. Translating it yields CASSFGLSDTQYF.

The chain has TRBV4-2 and TRBJ2-2, with 11 bases matching TRBD1. The CDR3 contains 17 residues. Germline CDR1 and CDR2: LGHNA and YNFKEQ. Germline trimming cut 2 bases from V and 2 bases from J; bases unmatched to any gene: 4. DNA of the CDR3: TGTGCCAGCAGCCAACCGGACAGGGGGCTTAACACCGGGGAGCTGTTTTTT. The encoded protein is CASSQPDRGLNTGELFF.

V usage is TRBV20-1 and J usage is TRBJ2-5, with D possibly TRBD1 on 6 matching bases. CDR1 is DFQATT and CDR2 is SNEGSKA in the germline V gene (reference sequence). The CDR3 runs to 11 residues. Between the trimmed V and J ends, which lost 6 bases and 10 bases, there was a span of 15 bases. As DNA, the CDR3 is TGCAGTGCACTTGACAGGACCTTCCAGTACTTC. It yields the protein CSALDRTFQYF.

The genes are TRBV11-2 and TRBJ2-3; D call uncertain. Trimming cost V 2 bases and J 2 bases, with 8 bases left between them. This CDR3 region has 14 residues. Germline V gives CDR1 SGHAT, CDR2 FQNNGV. The CDR3 is CASSLSGFTDTQYF. The CDR3 nucleotides are TGTGCCAGCAGCTTATCCGGTTTCACAGATACGCAGTATTTT.

The rearrangement uses TRBV7-9 and TRBJ2-5; TRBD2 matches at 7 bases. The CDR3 has 16 residues. The germline V gene encodes CDR1 SEHNR and CDR2 FQNEAQ (reference sequence). With 4 bases clipped from V and 7 bases from J, the junction kept 15 bases outside the gene matches. Here the CDR3 reads CASSSPKRDPPGTQYF. The CDR3 DNA sequence: TGTGCCAGCAGCTCGCCCAAGCGGGATCCCCCGGGGACCCAGTACTTC.

V and J are TRBV11-2 and TRBJ1-2; D might be TRBD1 (6 bases). There are 12 residues in the CDR3. In germline, CDR1 is SGHAT, CDR2 FQNNGV. The V and J ends lost 3 bases and 5 bases respectively, with 7 bases between them. CDR3 nucleotide sequence: TGTGCCAGCAGCTTTACAGGGTATGGCTACACCTTC. Protein product: CASSFTGYGYTF.

The chain uses TRBV4-2 and TRBJ2-7; 8 nucleotides line up with TRBD2. The CDR3 length is 15 residues. Germline V gives CDR1 LGHNA, CDR2 YNFKEQ. The trim removed 0 bases at V and 3 bases at J, leaving 4 bases unmatched. The CDR3 protein is CASSQERAGGYEQYF. CDR3 sequence (DNA): TGTGCCAGCAGCCAAGAACGGGCGGGGGGCTACGAGCAGTACTTC.

This chain connects TRBV6-1 to TRBJ2-7; 7 bases match TRBD2. The CDR3 spans 14 residues. Trimming removed 2 bases from V and 2 bases from J; junction bases left unmatched: 3. Germline V gene data show CDR1 as MNHNS and CDR2 as SASEGT. The CDR3 region has the DNA TGTGCCAGCAGTGAATGGGGGGGGGCCTACGAGCAGTACTTC. It codes for CASSEWGGAYEQYF.

V is TRBV2 and J is TRBJ2-5; D is possibly TRBD1 (5 bases). Germline V lookup: CDR1 SNHLY, CDR2 FYNNEI. This CDR3 region has 14 residues. V dropped 4 bases and J dropped 2 bases, with 11 bases sitting between them. The CDR3 loop reads CASSVHRRQETQYF. CDR3 nucleotides: TGTGCCAGCAGTGTGCACAGGAGACAAGAGACCCAGTACTTC.

The chain links TRBV6-1 to TRBJ2-7; 7 nucleotides match TRBD2. The germline CDR1 and CDR2 sequences are MNHNS and SASEGT. CDR3 length: 15 residues. V lost 2 bases to trimming and J lost 4 bases; unmatched junction nucleotides: 8. The CDR3, as DNA: TGTGCCAGCAGTGAATTAAGAGCGGGAAAATACGAGCAGTACTTC. The encoded protein is CASSELRAGKYEQYF.

This clone was detected once. This sequence joins TRBV29-1 and TRBJ2-1, with TRBD2 matching over 14 bases. CDR1 SQVTM and CDR2 ANQGSEA come from the germline V gene. After removal of 8 bases from V and 7 bases from J, the junction contained 4 bases not matched to a gene. CDR3 length equals 13 residues. CDR3 in DNA: TGCAGCCCACGACTAGCGGGAGGGAATGAGCAGTTCTTC. Translating gives CSPRLAGGNEQFF.

This chain joins TRBV11-3 and TRBJ2-1, with 8 positions matching TRBD2. This CDR3 is 16 amino acids long. Trimming at V came to 6 bases and at J to 6 bases, leaving 13 bases not matched to a gene. CDR1 SGHNT and CDR2 YENEEA come from the germline V gene. The DNA for the CDR3 is TGTGCCAGCAGTCCCCCAGCGGGACTAGTTGTCAATGAGCAGTTCTTC. Protein sequence: CASSPPAGLVVNEQFF.

This chain links TRBV25-1 with TRBJ2-5; tentatively, D is TRBD1 (5 bases). The V gene lost 4 bases and the J gene lost 1 base, with 16 bases spanning the gap. The germline V gene encodes CDR1 MGHDK and CDR2 SYGVNS. The CDR3 length is 16 residues. CDR3 residues: CASSGFRDGAQETQYF. The CDR3 DNA is TGTGCCAGCAGTGGATTCAGGGATGGGGCCCAAGAGACCCAGTACTTC.

The chain employs TRBV28 and TRBJ2-5; 7 bases line up with TRBD2. In germline, CDR1 is MDHEN, CDR2 SYDVKM. V gave up 1 base and J gave up 1 base; unmatched junction bases: 6. CDR3 length: 16 residues. The CDR3 DNA is TGTGCCAGCAGTTTATTGGCCGGGACTACCCAAGAGACCCAGTACTTC. Protein sequence: CASSLLAGTTQETQYF.

The chain links TRBV27 to TRBJ2-2; 8 nucleotides agree with TRBD1. The CDR3 has 17 amino acids. V lost 2 bases to trimming and J lost 8 bases; unmatched junction nucleotides: 13. Per the germline V gene, CDR1 is MNHEY and CDR2 is SMNVEV (reference sequence). The CDR3, as DNA: TGTGCCAGCAGTTTACTTGGGACACAGGGGGATCGAGGGGAGCTGTTTTTT. This translates into CASSLLGTQGDRGELFF.

In regard to this clone: The same CDR3 also results from other DNA sequences found in this sample. V and J are TRBV27 and TRBJ2-3; weak D call: TRBD1 (7 bases). Germline CDR1 MNHEY, CDR2 SMNVEV (reference sequence). The CDR3 extends over 16 amino acids. V lost 3 bases, J lost 3 bases, and 16 bases lay in between. The CDR3 nucleotides read TGTGCCAGCAGTTTCTACAGGGGACTTTGGACAGATACGCAGTATTTT. Translation: CASSFYRGLWTDTQYF.

This clone was counted a few times. The chain employs TRBV9 and TRBJ1-2; no firm D call. This CDR3 spans 13 amino acids. Trimming removed 0 bases from V and 4 bases from J, with 7 bases in between. CDR1 and CDR2 (germline): SGDLS, YYNGEE. The CDR3, as DNA: TGTGCCAGCAGCGTAGAGGGAGTCTATGGCTACACCTTC. Protein: CASSVEGVYGYTF.